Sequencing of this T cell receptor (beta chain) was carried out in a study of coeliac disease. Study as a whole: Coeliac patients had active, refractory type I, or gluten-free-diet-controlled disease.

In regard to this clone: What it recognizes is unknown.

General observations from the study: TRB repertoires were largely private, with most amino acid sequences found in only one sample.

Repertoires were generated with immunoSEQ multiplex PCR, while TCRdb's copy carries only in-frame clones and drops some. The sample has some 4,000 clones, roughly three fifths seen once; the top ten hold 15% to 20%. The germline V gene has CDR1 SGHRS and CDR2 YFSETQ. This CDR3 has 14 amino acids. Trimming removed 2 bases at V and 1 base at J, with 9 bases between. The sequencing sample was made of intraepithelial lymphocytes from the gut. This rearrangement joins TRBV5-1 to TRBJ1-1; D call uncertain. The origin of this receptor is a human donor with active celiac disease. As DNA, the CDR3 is TGCGCCAGCAGCTTCTCAGGATCGAACACTGAAGCTTTCTTT. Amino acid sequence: CASSFSGSNTEAFF.